This is a list of T cell receptor beta chains from one sample in a study of graft-versus-host responses after intestinal transplantation. Their recognized antigens are unknown. This table comes from immunoSEQ multiplex PCR, and its TCRdb copy is limited to in-frame clones, with some not included. This sample yields roughly 120,000 clones, of which just under 95% are seen a single time; roughly 0.12% belongs to the top ten. The sequences come from unstimulated CD4+ T cells sorted from spleen or lymph node cells, collected before intestinal transplant. The receptors were gathered from a human donor who received an intestinal transplant. CDR3s include the opening cysteine and the closing phenylalanine or tryptophan. D genes are given only for firm matches. Expanded clones get a size class; other rows say once, few or many, or leave the size out.

J gene,V gene,D gene,CDR3 length,clone size,CDR3 protein,CDR3 DNA
TRBJ2-1,TRBV5-6,TRBD2,15,NA,CASSSIAGAPREQFF,TGTGCCAGCAGCTCCATAGCGGGGGCCCCGAGGGAGCAGTTCTTC
TRBJ2-5,TRBV4-1,NA,14,NA,CASSPLEGPGPQYF,TGCGCCAGCAGCCCCCTCGAGGGCCCGGGGCCCCAGTACTTC
TRBJ1-3,TRBV11-2,NA,15,NA,CASSPGTNSGNTIYF,TGTGCCAGCAGCCCGGGGACGAACTCTGGAAACACCATATATTTT
TRBJ2-1,TRBV6-6,TRBD2,15,NA,CASSYGGGRPNEQFF,TGTGCCAGCAGTTACGGGGGCGGGAGGCCAAATGAGCAGTTCTTC
TRBJ2-7,TRBV28,NA,12,NA,CASSFDGYEQYF,TGTGCCAGCAGTTTCGACGGTTACGAGCAGTACTTC
TRBJ2-1,TRBV5-4,TRBD2,16,once,CASSLGLAGAYNEQFF,TGTGCCAGCAGCTTGGGACTAGCGGGAGCCTACAATGAGCAGTTCTTC
TRBJ2-7,TRBV28,NA,15,NA,CASSFPTWQRNEQYF,TGTGCCAGCAGTTTTCCCACCTGGCAGCGCAACGAGCAGTACTTC
TRBJ2-5,TRBV5-1,TRBD2,14,NA,CASRILAGQETQYF,TGCGCCAGCAGAATCCTAGCGGGCCAAGAGACCCAGTACTTC
TRBJ2-3,TRBV29-1,TRBD2,13,NA,CSVTSGFKDTQYF,TGCAGCGTCACTAGCGGGTTCAAAGATACGCAGTATTTT
TRBJ1-2,TRBV12-5,TRBD1,16,NA,CASGLLRQGGDYGYTF,TGTGCTAGTGGTTTGCTAAGGCAGGGGGGGGACTATGGCTACACCTTC
TRBJ1-5,TRBV18,NA,13,NA,CASSGTFNQPQHF,TGTGCCAGCTCAGGGACCTTCAATCAGCCCCAGCATTTT
TRBJ2-2,TRBV30,NA,14,NA,CASLRTSNTGELFF,TGTGCCTCATTAAGGACCTCGAACACCGGGGAGCTGTTTTTT
TRBJ2-7,TRBV6-6,TRBD2,15,NA,CASRTLAGEAYEQYF,TGTGCCAGCAGGACGTTGGCGGGAGAAGCCTACGAGCAGTACTTC
TRBJ1-1,TRBV6-1,NA,13,NA,CASSEGQNTEAFF,TGTGCCAGCAGTGAGGGACAGAACACTGAAGCTTTCTTT
TRBJ2-6,TRBV2,NA,13,NA,CASKDSGANVLTF,TGTGCCAGCAAAGACTCTGGGGCCAACGTCCTGACTTTC
TRBJ1-5,TRBV15,TRBD1,14,NA,CATSSGTGNQPQHF,TGTGCCACCAGCAGTGGGACAGGGAATCAGCCCCAGCATTTT
TRBJ1-5,TRBV6-6,NA,16,once,CASSNRRGPSNQPQHF,TGTGCCAGCAGCAACCGACGGGGCCCTAGCAATCAGCCCCAGCATTTT
TRBJ2-7,TRBV28,NA,12,NA,CASSLVDHEQYF,TGTGCCAGCAGTTTAGTGGATCACGAGCAGTACTTC
TRBJ1-1,TRBV28,NA,13,NA,CASSPRRQTEAFF,TGTGCCAGCAGCCCCCGCCGGCAAACTGAAGCTTTCTTT
TRBJ2-7,TRBV2,TRBD1,14,NA,CASRVSGGPREQYF,TGTGCCAGCAGGGTATCAGGGGGACCGCGGGAGCAGTACTTC
TRBJ2-4,TRBV6-5,TRBD1,13,NA,CASSYRGQNIQYF,TGTGCCAGCAGTTACAGGGGGCAAAACATTCAGTACTTC
TRBJ2-7,TRBV27,NA,14,NA,CASSPRGGSYERYF,TGTGCCAGCAGTCCTAGGGGCGGATCCTACGAGCGGTACTTC
TRBJ2-3,TRBV6-5,NA,11,NA,CASQGPDTQYF,TGTGCCAGTCAGGGACCAGATACGCAGTATTTT
TRBJ2-3,TRBV6-1,TRBD2,17,NA,CASSEARIAGAGDTQYF,TGTGCCAGCAGTGAAGCAAGGATAGCGGGAGCAGGAGATACGCAGTATTTT
TRBJ1-2,TRBV2,NA,20,NA,CASSSWGGQAVTLANYGYTF,TGTGCCAGCAGTTCTTGGGGAGGGCAGGCCGTAACCTTGGCTAACTATGGCTACACCTTC
TRBJ2-1,TRBV7-2,TRBD2,14,NA,CASSYQRGNNEQFF,TGTGCCAGCAGCTATCAGCGGGGGAACAATGAGCAGTTCTTC
TRBJ2-3,TRBV19,NA,15,NA,CATRRGKGYTDTQYF,TGTGCCACTCGTCGGGGGAAAGGCTACACAGATACGCAGTATTTT
TRBJ1-2,TRBV28,NA,11,NA,CASRANYGYTF,TGTGCCAGCCGGGCCAACTATGGCTACACCTTC
TRBJ1-2,TRBV4-1,NA,13,NA,CASSQESQGGYTF,TGCGCCAGCAGCCAAGAATCCCAGGGGGGCTACACCTTC
TRBJ1-6,TRBV11-3,TRBD1,15,NA,CASSAGQGANSPLHF,TGTGCCAGCAGCGCGGGACAGGGGGCTAATTCACCCCTCCACTTT
TRBJ1-2,TRBV29-1,TRBD1,13,NA,CSVASGTAYGYTF,TGCAGCGTTGCCTCCGGGACAGCGTATGGCTACACCTTC
TRBJ2-1,TRBV9,NA,15,NA,CASSVAQVPEDEQFF,TGTGCCAGCAGCGTAGCTCAGGTCCCGGAAGATGAGCAGTTCTTC
TRBJ2-3,TRBV7-3,NA,15,NA,CASSPLGGATDTQYF,TGTGCCAGCAGCCCCCTCGGAGGGGCCACAGATACGCAGTATTTT
TRBJ1-2,TRBV6-5,NA,13,NA,CASRTPGLWGYTF,TGTGCCAGTAGAACTCCTGGGTTGTGGGGCTACACCTTC
TRBJ1-2,TRBV5-1,NA,13,NA,CASSLATDNGYTF,TGCGCCAGCAGCTTGGCGACAGACAATGGCTACACCTTC
TRBJ2-7,TRBV14,NA,17,NA,CASSHRAARGGAYEQYF,TGTGCCAGCAGCCACCGCGCCGCCAGGGGAGGAGCCTACGAGCAGTACTTC
TRBJ2-1,TRBV6-6,NA,14,once,CASSYGLGGNEQFF,TGTGCCAGCAGTTACGGACTAGGGGGGAATGAGCAGTTCTTC
TRBJ2-1,TRBV15,NA,17,NA,CATSRDGSAGSYNEQFF,TGTGCCACCAGCAGAGATGGATCTGCGGGGTCTTACAATGAGCAGTTCTTC
TRBJ1-2,TRBV7-9,NA,17,NA,CASGLKGFQGIFSGYTF,TGTGCCAGCGGACTTAAGGGGTTTCAGGGGATTTTTTCTGGCTACACCTTC
TRBJ2-5,TRBV5-4,TRBD2,18,NA,CASSRRTSGRARQETQYF,TGTGCCAGCAGCCGACGGACTAGCGGGAGGGCCCGGCAAGAGACCCAGTACTTC
TRBJ2-2,TRBV18,NA,16,NA,CASSPPGPANTGELFF,TGTGCCAGCTCACCACCGGGTCCCGCGAACACCGGGGAGCTGTTTTTT
TRBJ2-7,TRBV5-3,TRBD2,18,NA,CARSLYLLAGQERNEQYF,TGTGCCAGAAGCTTGTACTTACTAGCGGGACAAGAGAGGAACGAGCAGTACTTC
TRBJ1-1,TRBV6-6,NA,16,NA,CASSYGQGRKNTEAFF,TGTGCCAGCAGTTACGGGCAGGGGAGGAAGAACACTGAAGCTTTCTTT
TRBJ1-5,TRBV28,NA,13,few,CASMFQGNQPQHF,TGTGCCAGCATGTTTCAGGGCAATCAGCCCCAGCATTTT
TRBJ2-5,TRBV9,NA,12,NA,CASRGPGETQYF,TGTGCCAGCAGGGGTCCCGGTGAGACCCAGTACTTC
TRBJ2-7,TRBV4-1,NA,13,few,CASSQDRAYVQYF,TGCGCCAGCAGCCAAGACCGGGCCTACGTGCAGTACTTC
TRBJ2-2,TRBV7-9,NA,16,NA,CASSLTSGSNTGELFF,TGTGCCAGCAGCTTAACCAGCGGGTCGAACACCGGGGAGCTGTTTTTT
TRBJ1-2,TRBV7-8,TRBD1,14,NA,CASSDRALNYGYTF,TGTGCCAGCAGCGACAGGGCGCTTAACTATGGCTACACCTTC